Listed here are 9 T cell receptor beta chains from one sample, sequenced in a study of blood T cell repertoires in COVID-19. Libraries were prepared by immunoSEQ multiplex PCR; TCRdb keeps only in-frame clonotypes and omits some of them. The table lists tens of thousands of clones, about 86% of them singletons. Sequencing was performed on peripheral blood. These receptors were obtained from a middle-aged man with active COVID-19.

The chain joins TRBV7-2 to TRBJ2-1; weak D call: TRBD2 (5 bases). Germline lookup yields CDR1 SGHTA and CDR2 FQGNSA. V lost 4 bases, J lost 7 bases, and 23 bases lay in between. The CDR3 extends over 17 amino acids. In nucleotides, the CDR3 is TGTGCCAGCAGCTACCGCCCTGGGAGAGCCCCACAAAATGAGCAGTTCTTC. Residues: CASSYRPGRAPQNEQFF.

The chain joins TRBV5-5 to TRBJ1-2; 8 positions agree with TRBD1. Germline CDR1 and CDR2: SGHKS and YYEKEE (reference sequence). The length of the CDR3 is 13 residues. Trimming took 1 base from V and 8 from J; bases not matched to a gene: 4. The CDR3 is CASSLYDRGGYTF. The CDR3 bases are TGTGCCAGCAGCTTGTATGACAGGGGCGGCTACACCTTC. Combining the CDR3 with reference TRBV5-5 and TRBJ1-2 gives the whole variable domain DAGVTQSPTHLIKTRGQQVTLRCSPISGHKSVSWYQQVLGQGPQFIFQYYEKEERGRGNFPDRFSARQFPNYSSELNVNALLLGDSALYLCASSLYDRGGYTFGSGTRLTVV.

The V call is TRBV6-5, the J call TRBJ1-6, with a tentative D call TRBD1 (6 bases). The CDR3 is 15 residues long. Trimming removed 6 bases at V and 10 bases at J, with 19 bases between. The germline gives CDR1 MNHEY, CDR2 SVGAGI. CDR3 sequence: CASSRQQGLVSPLHF. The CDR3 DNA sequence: TGTGCCAGCAGCAGACAACAGGGCTTGGTATCACCCCTCCACTTT.

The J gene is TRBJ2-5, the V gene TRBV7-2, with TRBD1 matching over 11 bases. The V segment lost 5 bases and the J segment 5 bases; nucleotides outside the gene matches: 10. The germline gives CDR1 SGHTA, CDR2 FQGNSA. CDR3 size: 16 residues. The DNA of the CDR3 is TGTGCCAGCAGCCCGGGGACAGGGGGAATGGGGGAGACCCAGTACTTC. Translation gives CASSPGTGGMGETQYF.

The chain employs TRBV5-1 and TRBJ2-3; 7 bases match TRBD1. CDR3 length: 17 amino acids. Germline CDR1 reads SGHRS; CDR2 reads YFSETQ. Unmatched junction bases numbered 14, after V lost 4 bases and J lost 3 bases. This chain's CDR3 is CASSPQSGTVKTDTQYF. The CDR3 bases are TGCGCCAGCAGCCCCCAATCCGGGACAGTGAAGACAGATACGCAGTATTTT.

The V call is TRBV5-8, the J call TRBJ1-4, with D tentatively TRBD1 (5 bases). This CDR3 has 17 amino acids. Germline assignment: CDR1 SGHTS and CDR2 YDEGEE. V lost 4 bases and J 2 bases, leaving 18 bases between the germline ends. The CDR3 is CASSRSWGDPTNEKLFF. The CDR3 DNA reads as TGTGCCAGCAGCCGATCTTGGGGGGACCCTACTAATGAAAAACTGTTTTTT.

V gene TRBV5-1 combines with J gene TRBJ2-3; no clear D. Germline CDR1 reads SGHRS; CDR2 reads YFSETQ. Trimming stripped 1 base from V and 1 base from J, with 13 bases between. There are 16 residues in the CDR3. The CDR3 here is CASSLFSVSGTDTQYF. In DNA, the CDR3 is TGCGCCAGCAGCTTGTTCAGTGTTTCCGGCACAGATACGCAGTATTTT.

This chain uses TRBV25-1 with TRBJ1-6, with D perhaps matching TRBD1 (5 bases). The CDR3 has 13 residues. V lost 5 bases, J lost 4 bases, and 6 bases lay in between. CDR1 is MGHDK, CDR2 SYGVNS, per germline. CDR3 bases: TGTGCCAGCAGTCGACAGTATAATTCACCCCTCCACTTT. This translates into CASSRQYNSPLHF.

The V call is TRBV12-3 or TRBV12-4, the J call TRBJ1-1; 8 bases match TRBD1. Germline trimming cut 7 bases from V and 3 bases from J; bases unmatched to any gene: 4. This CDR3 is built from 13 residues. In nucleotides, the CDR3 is TGTGCCAGCAACTCAGGGGGCGACACTGAAGCTTTCTTT. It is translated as CASNSGGDTEAFF.